Listed below are T cell receptor beta chains from one sample, sequenced in a study of immune heterogeneity within non-small cell lung tumors. TCRdb passed the multiplex PCR reads through MiXCR, listing each CDR3 protein once. Among 2,500 to 3,500 distinct CDR3 sequences listed, less than 45% were seen once. Sequencing was done on a sample of lung tumor tissue. These receptors were taken from a woman aged 50 to 65 with non-small cell lung cancer. CDR3s include the opening cysteine and the closing phenylalanine or tryptophan. Fields, in order: J gene, D gene, clone size, V gene, CDR3 DNA, CDR3 protein. A D gene is named only where the DNA matches it firmly. Some rows mark clone size as missing; the rest say once, few, many or name a class of expanded clone.

>TRBJ1-2|-|medium-sized|TRBV10-2
TGCGCCAGCAGTGAGGGGCAGTGGAGTGGCTACACCTTC
CASSEGQWSGYTF
>TRBJ2-5|-|medium-sized|TRBV28
TGTGCCAGCAGTTCCGCCTGGGATCAAGAGACCCAGTACTTC
CASSSAWDQETQYF
>TRBJ1-4|-|medium-sized|TRBV9
TGTGCCAGCAGCCCCCGGGGGCGGGATGAAAAACTGTTTTTT
CASSPRGRDEKLFF
>TRBJ2-3|TRBD2|-|TRBV5-4
TGTGCCAGCAGCTTGGACGGGGTAGGCGGGGGGGCCGAAGATACGCAGTATTTT
CASSLDGVGGGAEDTQYF
>TRBJ1-2|-|large|TRBV30
TGTGCCTGGAGCAGAGCTTACTATGGCTACACCTTC
CAWSRAYYGYTF
>TRBJ1-2|-|medium-sized|TRBV11-2
TGTGCCAGCAGCTTAGATCGGGGGGGGGGAGATGGCTACACCTTC
CASSLDRGGGDGYTF
>TRBJ1-4|-|medium-sized|TRBV6-1
TGTGCCATTACCATGGGAAGTGGGACAAGTAATGAAAAACTGTTTTTT
CAITMGSGTSNEKLFF
>TRBJ1-3|-|medium-sized|TRBV10-3
TGTGCCATCAGTGATAAGGAAAACTCTGGAAACACCATATATTTT
CAISDKENSGNTIYF
>TRBJ2-5|-|-|TRBV11-2
TGTGCCAGCAGTTCCTGGGGCGGGGAGACCCAGTACTTC
CASSSWGGETQYF
>TRBJ2-1|-|medium-sized|TRBV29-1
TGCAGCGTTAACGGGGTTTCGAATGAGCAGTTCTTC
CSVNGVSNEQFF
>TRBJ2-2|-|medium-sized|TRBV7-9
TGTGCCAGCAGCAGACTCACAGGGACCGGGGAGCTGTTTTTT
CASSRLTGTGELFF
>TRBJ1-4|-|medium-sized|TRBV7-9
TGTGCCAGCAGCCCCGCTGGGGGGGGGATTGGTGAAAAACTGTTTTTT
CASSPAGGGIGEKLFF
>TRBJ2-3|TRBD2|-|TRBV19
TGTGCCAGTAACAGCGGGATCACAGATACGCAGTATTTT
CASNSGITDTQYF
>TRBJ2-3|TRBD1|medium-sized|TRBV28
TGTGCCAGCAGTCCGGGGACAGGGAGTACTAGCACAGATACGCAGTATTTT
CASSPGTGSTSTDTQYF
>TRBJ1-5|-|medium-sized|TRBV6-1
TGTGCCAGCAGTGTCGACCGAGGCAATCAGCCCCAGCATTTT
CASSVDRGNQPQHF
>TRBJ2-1|-|medium-sized|TRBV28
TGTGCCAGCAGCCTCCCGGGACTTAATTACAATGAGCAGTTCTTC
CASSLPGLNYNEQFF
>TRBJ2-5|TRBD2|few|TRBV5-4
TGTGCCAGCAGGCCAGCGGGAAAAGATGAGACCCAGTACTTC
CASRPAGKDETQYF
>TRBJ2-5|-|medium-sized|TRBV20-1
TGCAGTGCTACTAGGAACCAAGAGACCCAGTACTTC
CSATRNQETQYF
>TRBJ1-1|-|few|TRBV5-6
TGTGCCAGAAGCTCCGTGGGAGGGGCGAGAACTGAAGCTTTCTTT
CARSSVGGARTEAFF
>TRBJ1-3|-|large|TRBV6-1
TGTGCCACCTCACCCCCCGCGGGCGGTAATAGGGCTGGAAACACCATATATTTT
CATSPPAGGNRAGNTIYF
>TRBJ2-3|TRBD2|-|TRBV12-5
TGTGCTAGTGGCACACCTCCGGGACTAGACGATACGCAGTATTTT
CASGTPPGLDDTQYF
>TRBJ1-1|TRBD1|once|TRBV12-3/TRBV12-4
TGTGCCAGCAGTCCTCAGGGGGGGGATACTGAAGCTTTCTTT
CASSPQGGDTEAFF
>TRBJ2-7|-|large|TRBV30
TGTGCCTGGAGTCCCCTCGGACGATTCTACGAGCAGTACTTC
CAWSPLGRFYEQYF
>TRBJ1-6|TRBD1|-|TRBV20-1
TGCAGTGCTAGAGAGGACAGGGAAAACTCACCCCTCCACTTT
CSAREDRENSPLHF
>TRBJ2-2|-|medium-sized|TRBV11-3
TGTGCCAGCAGCTTAGAAGGAGAGAACACCGGGGAGCTGTTTTTT
CASSLEGENTGELFF
>TRBJ2-7|TRBD2|large|TRBV20-1
TGCAGTGCTAGTGGCGGAGCGAGGGCTAGCGGGACTCCGGGCGAGCAGTACTTC
CSASGGARASGTPGEQYF
>TRBJ2-1|TRBD1|-|TRBV27
TGTGCCATCAGTTCCCGACAGGGGCAGTTCTTC
CAISSRQGQFF
>TRBJ1-3|-|medium-sized|TRBV12-3/TRBV12-4
TGTGCCAGTTGGGGGGATTCTGGAAACACCATATATTTT
CASWGDSGNTIYF
>TRBJ1-3|-|-|TRBV28
TGTGCCAGCAGTTTCTCCCCCTCTGGAAACACCATATATTTT
CASSFSPSGNTIYF
>TRBJ1-4|-|medium-sized|TRBV2
TGTGCCAGCAGTACGGGACAAAATGAAAAACTGTTTTTT
CASSTGQNEKLFF
>TRBJ1-2|-|-|TRBV30
TGTGCCTGGAGTGTAAGCCACACCGCTAACTATGGCTACACCTTC
CAWSVSHTANYGYTF
>TRBJ2-7|-|medium-sized|TRBV28
TGTGCCAGCAGTCCGGACTTCCTAAGCTCCGAGCAGTACTTC
CASSPDFLSSEQYF
>TRBJ2-5|TRBD2|once|TRBV5-8
TGTGCCAGCAGCTTAGCGGGAGCGGTCCAAGAGACCCAGTACTTC
CASSLAGAVQETQYF